What follows is one TCR beta chain and its context. Its antigen is not identified. The data belong to a study of cytomegalovirus exposure and HLA in healthy donors. As for the study in general: There were roughly 80 million unique TCRs (from HLA-typed donors) in an early data release.

Germline V CDR1 and CDR2: LNHDA, SQIVND (reference sequence). This CDR3 is built from 14 residues. With 5 bases clipped from V and 2 bases from J, the junction kept 3 bases outside the gene matches. The PCR used 60 Vbeta and 13 Jbeta primers. Assay: immunoSEQ multiplex PCR; the TCRdb copy retains only in-frame clones and omits some. The sample lists roughly 170,000 clones; 80% were seen once. Regarding the study as a whole: For presence/absence analyses, sequencing depth was assumed to be roughly uniform across donors. Rates of TCR association differed by HLA locus in a later analysis, with DRB1 highest and HLA-C lowest.

The chain couples TRBV19 to TRBJ2-3, with 8 positions matching TRBD1. The sequence was obtained from a boy aged 5-17 years in good health and CMV-seronegative. The sample consisted of PBMCs. The CDR3 DNA reads TGTGCCAGTAGTGGACAGGGTTTCACAGATACGCAGTATTTT. Translated, it gives CASSGQGFTDTQYF.